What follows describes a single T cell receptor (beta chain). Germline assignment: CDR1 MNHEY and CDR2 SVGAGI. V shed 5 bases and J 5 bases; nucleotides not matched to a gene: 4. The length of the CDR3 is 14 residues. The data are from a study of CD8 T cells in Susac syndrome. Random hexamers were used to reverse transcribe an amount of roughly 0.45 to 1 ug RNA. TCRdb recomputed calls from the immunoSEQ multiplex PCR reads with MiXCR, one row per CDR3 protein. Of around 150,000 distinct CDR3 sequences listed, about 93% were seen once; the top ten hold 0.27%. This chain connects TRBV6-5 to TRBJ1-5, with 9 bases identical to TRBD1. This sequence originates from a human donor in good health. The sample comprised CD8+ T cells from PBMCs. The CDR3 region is CASSQGQGDQPQHF. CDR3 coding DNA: TGTGCCAGCAGTCAGGGACAGGGAGATCAGCCCCAGCATTTT.